The present TCR beta chain was sequenced within a study of CD8+CD57+ T cells in acquired aplastic anemia. It was patients with CD8+CD57+ cell expansion by flow cytometry who were chosen for sequencing. Patients were untreated when blood was sampled. V lost 1 base and J lost 14, with 23 bases in between. The CDR3 has 15 residues. Looked up from germline, CDR1 is LNHDA and CDR2 is SQIVND (reference sequence). Overall study findings and caveats: Patients and controls were found to share about 31 CD8+ CDR3 sequences. No significant patient-versus-control difference appeared in CD8+ Simpson's diversity.

Note on this clonotype: Its antigen is unknown.

Investigators profiled TCR beta VDJ and CDR3 from genomic DNA template. TCRdb ran MiXCR on the reads and lists one entry per CDR3 protein. The sample shows approximately 250,000 distinct CDR3 sequences, approximately 80% of them seen only once. The sample comprised sorted CD4+, CD8+, or CD8+CD57+ T cells (not recorded which) from PBMCs. The sequence derives from a human donor with aplastic anemia. The V gene is TRBV19, the J gene TRBJ1-1, with unresolved D. CDR3 sequence (DNA): TGTGCCAGTAGTATAGCTAGCGGACCCTACAATGAGCCGTTCTTT. Protein sequence: CASSIASGPYNEPFF.